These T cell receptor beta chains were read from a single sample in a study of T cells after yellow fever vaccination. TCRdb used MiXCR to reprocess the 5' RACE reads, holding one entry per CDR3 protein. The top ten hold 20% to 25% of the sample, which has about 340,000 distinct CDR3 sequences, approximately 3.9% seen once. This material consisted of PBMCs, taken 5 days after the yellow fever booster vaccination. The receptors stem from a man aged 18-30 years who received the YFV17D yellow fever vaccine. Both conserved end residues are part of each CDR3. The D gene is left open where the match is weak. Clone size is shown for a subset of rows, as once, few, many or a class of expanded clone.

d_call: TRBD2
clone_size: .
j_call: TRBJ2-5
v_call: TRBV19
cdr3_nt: TGTGCCAGCCGACTAGCGGGGGTGGAGACCCAGTACTTC
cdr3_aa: CASRLAGVETQYF

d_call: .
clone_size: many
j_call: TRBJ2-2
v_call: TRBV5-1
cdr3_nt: TGCGCCAGCAGCTCGCAGGGCCTCATCACCGGGGAGCTGTTTTTT
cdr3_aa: CASSSQGLITGELFF

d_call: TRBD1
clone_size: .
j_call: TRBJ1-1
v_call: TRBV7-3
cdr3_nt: TGTGCCAGCAGCTTTCAGGGGGGCAACACTGAAGCTTTCTTT
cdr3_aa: CASSFQGGNTEAFF

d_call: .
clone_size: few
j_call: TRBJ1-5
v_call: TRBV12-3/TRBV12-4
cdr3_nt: TGTGCCAGCAGCGCCCTGGGGGGCGGCAATCAGCCCCAGCATTTT
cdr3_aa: CASSALGGGNQPQHF

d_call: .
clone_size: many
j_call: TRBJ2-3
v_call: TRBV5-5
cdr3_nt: TGTGCCAGCAGCTTTTTACAGGGTACAGATACGCAGTATTTT
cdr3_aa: CASSFLQGTDTQYF

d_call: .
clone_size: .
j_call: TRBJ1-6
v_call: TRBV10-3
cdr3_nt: TGTGCCATCAGTGAACGGCAGGGGAGGTATAATTCACCCCTCCACTTT
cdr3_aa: CAISERQGRYNSPLHF

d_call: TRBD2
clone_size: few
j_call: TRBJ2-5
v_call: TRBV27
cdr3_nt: TGTGCCAGCAGTCCCGAACTAGCGGGGGTTCAAGAGACCCAGTACTTC
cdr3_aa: CASSPELAGVQETQYF

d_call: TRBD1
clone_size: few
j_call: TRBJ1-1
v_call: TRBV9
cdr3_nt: TGTGCCAGCGGATTCCCGGGACAGAACAAAGCTTTCTTT
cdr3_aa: CASGFPGQNKAFF

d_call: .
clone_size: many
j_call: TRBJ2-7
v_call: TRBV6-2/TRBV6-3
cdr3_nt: TGTGCCACCTCCCGCCAGGGAAAATCCGAGCAGTACTTC
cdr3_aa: CATSRQGKSEQYF

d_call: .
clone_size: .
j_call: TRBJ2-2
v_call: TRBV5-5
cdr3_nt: TGTGCCAGCAGCAGGATAGGGGGGAACACCGGGGAGCTGTTTTTT
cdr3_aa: CASSRIGGNTGELFF

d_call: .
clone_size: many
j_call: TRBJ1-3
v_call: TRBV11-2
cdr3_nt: TGTGCCAGCAGCCTAGAATCAAGGCGGAACCGAAACACCATATATTTT
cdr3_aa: CASSLESRRNRNTIYF

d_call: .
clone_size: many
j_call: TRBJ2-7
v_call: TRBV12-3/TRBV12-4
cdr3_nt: TGTGCCAGCACCTATTGGGGGGTATACGAGCAGTACTTC
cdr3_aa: CASTYWGVYEQYF

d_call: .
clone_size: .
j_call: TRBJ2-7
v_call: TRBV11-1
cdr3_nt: TGTGCCAGCAGCTTAGGACTTACGGAATCCTACGAGGAGTACTTC
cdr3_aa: CASSLGLTESYEEYF

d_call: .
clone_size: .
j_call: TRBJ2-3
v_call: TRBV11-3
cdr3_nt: TGTGCCAGCAGCTTATGGCCAGGTACCACAGATACGCAGTATTTT
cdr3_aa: CASSLWPGTTDTQYF

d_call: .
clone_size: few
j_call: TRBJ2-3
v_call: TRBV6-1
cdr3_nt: TGTGCCAGCAGTGAACTGGGGGGCTGGAAGGATACGCAGTATTTT
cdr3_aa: CASSELGGWKDTQYF

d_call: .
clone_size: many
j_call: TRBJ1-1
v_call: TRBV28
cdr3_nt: TGTGCCAGCAGTAACCCCTACCCCGACACTGAAGCTTTCTTT
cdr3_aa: CASSNPYPDTEAFF

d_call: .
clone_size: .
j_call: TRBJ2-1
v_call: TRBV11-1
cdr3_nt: TGTGCCAGCAGCTTAAGTCAACTGAGCTCCTACAATGAGCAGTTCTTC
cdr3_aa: CASSLSQLSSYNEQFF

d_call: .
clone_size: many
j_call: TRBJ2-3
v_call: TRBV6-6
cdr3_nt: TGTGCCAGCAGACCCGGGACTTACCCCACAGATACGCAGTATTTT
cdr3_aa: CASRPGTYPTDTQYF

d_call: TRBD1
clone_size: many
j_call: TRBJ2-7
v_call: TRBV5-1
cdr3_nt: TGCGCCAGCAGCCCTATCATTGGGACAGGGGGCGACGAGCAGTACTTC
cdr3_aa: CASSPIIGTGGDEQYF

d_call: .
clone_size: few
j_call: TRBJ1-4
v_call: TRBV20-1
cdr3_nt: TGCAGTGCTAGCCCCGTGGCCACGACAACTAATGAAAAACTGTTTTTT
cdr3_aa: CSASPVATTTNEKLFF

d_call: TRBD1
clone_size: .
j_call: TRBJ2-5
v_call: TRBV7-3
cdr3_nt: TGTGCCAGCAGCTTATCAGGGGGCGCAGAGACCCAGTACTTC
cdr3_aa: CASSLSGGAETQYF

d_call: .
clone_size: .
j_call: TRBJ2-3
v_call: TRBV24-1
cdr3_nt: TGTGCCACCGCTTCGCCCACAGATACGCAGTATTTT
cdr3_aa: CATASPTDTQYF

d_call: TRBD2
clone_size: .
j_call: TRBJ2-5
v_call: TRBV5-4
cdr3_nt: TGTGCCAGCAGCCCGTGGACTAGCGGGGGTTCGGGGGAGACCCAGTACTTC
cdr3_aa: CASSPWTSGGSGETQYF

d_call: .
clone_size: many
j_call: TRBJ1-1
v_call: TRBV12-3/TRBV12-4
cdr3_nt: TGTGCCAGCAGCTGGGGGGTCGAAGCTTTCTTT
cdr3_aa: CASSWGVEAFF

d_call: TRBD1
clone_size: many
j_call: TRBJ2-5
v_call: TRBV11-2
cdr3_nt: TGTGCCAGCAGATCCCCAGGGGGAGAGACCCAGTACTTC
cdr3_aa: CASRSPGGETQYF

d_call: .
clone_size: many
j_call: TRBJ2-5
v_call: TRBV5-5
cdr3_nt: TGTGCCAGCAGCAACCTAGGAGAGACCCAGTACTTC
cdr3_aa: CASSNLGETQYF

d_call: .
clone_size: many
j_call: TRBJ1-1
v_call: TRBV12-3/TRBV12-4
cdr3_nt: TGTGCCAGCACCACCCGGGGAATGAACACTGAAGCTTTCTTT
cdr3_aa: CASTTRGMNTEAFF

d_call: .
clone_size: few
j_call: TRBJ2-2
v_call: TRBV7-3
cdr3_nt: TGTGCCAGCAGGTTAGGCCCCGGGGAGCTGTTTTTT
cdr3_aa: CASRLGPGELFF

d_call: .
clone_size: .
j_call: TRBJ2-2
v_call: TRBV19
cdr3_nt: TGTGCCAGTAGTACCACACGCGCGAACACCGGGGAGCTGTTTTTT
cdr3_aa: CASSTTRANTGELFF

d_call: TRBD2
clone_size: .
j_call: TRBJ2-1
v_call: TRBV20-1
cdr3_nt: TGCAGTGCTCCAGCGGGGCCCACCTACAATGAGCAGTTCTTC
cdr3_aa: CSAPAGPTYNEQFF

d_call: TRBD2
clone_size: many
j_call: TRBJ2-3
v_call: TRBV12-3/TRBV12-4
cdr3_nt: TGTGCCAGCAGGCTACAGCGGGGGGGCCAGTCCTCGTCAGATACGCAGTATTTT
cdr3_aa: CASRLQRGGQSSSDTQYF

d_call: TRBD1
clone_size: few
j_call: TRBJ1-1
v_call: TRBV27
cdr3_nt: TGTGCCAGCAGTTTTGGGAGACAGGGGGCACAAAACACTGAAGCTTTCTTT
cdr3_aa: CASSFGRQGAQNTEAFF

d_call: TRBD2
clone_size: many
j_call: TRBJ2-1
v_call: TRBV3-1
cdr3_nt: TGTGCCAGCAGCCAAGATCTGTGGACTAGCGGACAGCAGTTCTTC
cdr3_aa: CASSQDLWTSGQQFF

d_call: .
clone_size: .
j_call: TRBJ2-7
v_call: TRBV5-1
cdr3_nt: TGCGCCAGCTCAATAGAAGGCTCCTACGAGCAGTACTTC
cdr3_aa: CASSIEGSYEQYF

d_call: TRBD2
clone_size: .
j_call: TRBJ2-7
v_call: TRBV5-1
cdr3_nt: TGCGCCAGCAGCTTGGCCTTAGCGGGGGGACTCCCTTACGAGCAGTACTTC
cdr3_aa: CASSLALAGGLPYEQYF

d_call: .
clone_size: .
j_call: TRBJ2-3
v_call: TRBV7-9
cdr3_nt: TGTGCCAGCAGCCCGCAGGACCTCACAGATACGCAGTATTTT
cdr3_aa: CASSPQDLTDTQYF

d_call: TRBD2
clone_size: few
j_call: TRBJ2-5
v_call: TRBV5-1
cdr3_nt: TGCGCCAGCAGCCGGGGGGTCACCGGGGAGACCCAGTACTTC
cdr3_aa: CASSRGVTGETQYF

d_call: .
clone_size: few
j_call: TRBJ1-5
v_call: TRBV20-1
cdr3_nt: TGCAGTGCTAGTGATAGTTATAGCAATCAGCCCCAGCATTTT
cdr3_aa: CSASDSYSNQPQHF

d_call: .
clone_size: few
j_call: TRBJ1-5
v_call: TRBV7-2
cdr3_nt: TGTGCCAGCAGCTTAGCGAACCATCAGCCCCAGCATTTT
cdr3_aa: CASSLANHQPQHF

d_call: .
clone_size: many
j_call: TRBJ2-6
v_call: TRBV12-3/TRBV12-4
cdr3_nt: TGTGCCAGCAGGCCGAAATGGCCTGTGGCTGGGGCCAACGTCCTGACTTTC
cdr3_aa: CASRPKWPVAGANVLTF

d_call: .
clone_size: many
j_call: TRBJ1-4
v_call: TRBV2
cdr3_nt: TGTGCCAGCAGTTTGAGGGGGTCCAATGAAAAACTGTTTTTT
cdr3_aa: CASSLRGSNEKLFF

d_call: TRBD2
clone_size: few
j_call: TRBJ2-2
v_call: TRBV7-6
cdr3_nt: TGTGCCAGCAGCCCACGGACTAGTATAGAGGCCGGGGAGCTGTTTTTT
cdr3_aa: CASSPRTSIEAGELFF

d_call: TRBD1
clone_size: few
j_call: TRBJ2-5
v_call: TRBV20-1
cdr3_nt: TGCAGTGCCGGGACAGGGGGCTACGAGACCCAGTACTTC
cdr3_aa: CSAGTGGYETQYF

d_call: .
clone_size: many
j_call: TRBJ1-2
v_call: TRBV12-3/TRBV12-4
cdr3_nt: TGTGCCAGCAGTCCCCGGGTTGAGGCTCCTCTCTATGGCTACACCTTC
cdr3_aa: CASSPRVEAPLYGYTF

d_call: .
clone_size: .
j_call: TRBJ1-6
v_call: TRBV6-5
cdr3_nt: TGTGCCAGCAGTTACGCTGAAAATTCACCCCTCCACTTT
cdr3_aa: CASSYAENSPLHF

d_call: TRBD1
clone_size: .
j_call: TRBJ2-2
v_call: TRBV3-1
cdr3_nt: TGTGCCAGCAGCAGCTGGGACAGGGGGCCGATTCCCGGGGAGCTGTTTTTT
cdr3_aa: CASSSWDRGPIPGELFF

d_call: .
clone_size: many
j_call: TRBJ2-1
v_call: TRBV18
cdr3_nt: TGTGCCAGCTCATCCATGGTTGGGCGGGACAATGAGCAGTTCTTC
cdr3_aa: CASSSMVGRDNEQFF

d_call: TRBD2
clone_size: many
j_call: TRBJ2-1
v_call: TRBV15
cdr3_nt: TGTGCCACCAGCAGAGGGGACACTAGCGGGGCCAATGAGCAGTTCTTC
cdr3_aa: CATSRGDTSGANEQFF

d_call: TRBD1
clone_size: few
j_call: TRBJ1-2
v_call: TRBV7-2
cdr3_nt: TGTGCCAGCAGCGGAGCACAGGGGGTCGATGGCTACACCTTC
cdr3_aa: CASSGAQGVDGYTF

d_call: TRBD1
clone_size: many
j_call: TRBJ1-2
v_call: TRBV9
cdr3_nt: TGTGCCAGCAGCTTCGACAGGGGAGCTAACTATGGCTACACCTTC
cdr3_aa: CASSFDRGANYGYTF

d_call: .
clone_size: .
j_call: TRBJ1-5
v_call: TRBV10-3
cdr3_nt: TGTGCCATCCGAGACGGGGAGGATCAGCCCCAGCATTTT
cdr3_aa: CAIRDGEDQPQHF

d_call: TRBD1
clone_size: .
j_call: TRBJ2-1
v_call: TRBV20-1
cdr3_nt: TGCAGTGCTAGGGCGGACAGGGGGCTTATCAATGAGCAGTTCTTC
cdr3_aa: CSARADRGLINEQFF

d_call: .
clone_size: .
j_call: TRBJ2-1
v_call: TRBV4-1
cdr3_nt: TGCGCCAGCAGCCAAGTGGGGGGTGGCTACAATGAGCAGTTCTTC
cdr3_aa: CASSQVGGGYNEQFF

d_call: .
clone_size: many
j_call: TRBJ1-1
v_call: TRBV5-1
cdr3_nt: TGCGCCAGCAGCTTGCTTTCAGACACTGAAGCTTTCTTT
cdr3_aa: CASSLLSDTEAFF